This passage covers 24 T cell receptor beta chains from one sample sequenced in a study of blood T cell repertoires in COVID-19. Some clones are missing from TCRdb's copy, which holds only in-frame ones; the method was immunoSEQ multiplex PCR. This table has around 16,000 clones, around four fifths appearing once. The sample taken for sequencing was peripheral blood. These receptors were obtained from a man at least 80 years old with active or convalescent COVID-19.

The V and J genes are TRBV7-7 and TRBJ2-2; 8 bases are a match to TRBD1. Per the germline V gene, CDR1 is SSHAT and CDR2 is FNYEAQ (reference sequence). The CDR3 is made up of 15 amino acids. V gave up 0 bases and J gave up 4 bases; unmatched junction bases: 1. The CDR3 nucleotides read TGTGCCAGCAGCTTAGCCCAGGGGGCCACCGGGGAGCTGTTTTTT. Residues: CASSLAQGATGELFF.

CDR3 in DNA: TGCGCCAGCAGCCAATCGGCTAGCGGGGGCTACAATGAGCAGTTCTTC. Translated: CASSQSASGGYNEQFF. This rearrangement joins TRBV4-3 to TRBJ2-1, with TRBD2 identical over 10 bases. Germline V CDR1 and CDR2: LGHNA, YSLEER. The CDR3 runs 16 residues. The junction had 4 bases not matched to a gene; V was cut back by 2 bases and J by 3 bases.

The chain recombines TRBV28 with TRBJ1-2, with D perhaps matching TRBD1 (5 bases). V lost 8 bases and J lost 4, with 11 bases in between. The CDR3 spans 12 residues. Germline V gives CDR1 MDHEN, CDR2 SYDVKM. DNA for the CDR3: TGTGCCAGCGGTGGGGCCCTCTATGGCTACACCTTC. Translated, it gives CASGGALYGYTF.

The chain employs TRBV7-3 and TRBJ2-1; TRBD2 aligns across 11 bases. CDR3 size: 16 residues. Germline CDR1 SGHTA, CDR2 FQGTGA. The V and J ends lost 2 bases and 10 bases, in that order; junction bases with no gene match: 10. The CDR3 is CASSLDGLAGGREQFF. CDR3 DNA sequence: TGTGCCAGCAGCTTAGACGGGCTAGCGGGGGGTAGGGAGCAGTTCTTC.

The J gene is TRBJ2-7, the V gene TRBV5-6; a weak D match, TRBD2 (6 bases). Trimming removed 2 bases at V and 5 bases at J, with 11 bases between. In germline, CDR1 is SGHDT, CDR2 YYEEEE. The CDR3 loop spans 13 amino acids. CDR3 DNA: TGTGCCAGCAGCTTAAGGAGGGTAGACGAGCAGTACTTC. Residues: CASSLRRVDEQYF.

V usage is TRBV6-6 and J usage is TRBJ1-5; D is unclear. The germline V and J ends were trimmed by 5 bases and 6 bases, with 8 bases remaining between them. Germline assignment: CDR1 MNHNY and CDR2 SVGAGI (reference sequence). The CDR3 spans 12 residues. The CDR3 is CASSPPGQPQHF. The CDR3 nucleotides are TGTGCCAGCAGTCCTCCCGGTCAGCCCCAGCATTTT.

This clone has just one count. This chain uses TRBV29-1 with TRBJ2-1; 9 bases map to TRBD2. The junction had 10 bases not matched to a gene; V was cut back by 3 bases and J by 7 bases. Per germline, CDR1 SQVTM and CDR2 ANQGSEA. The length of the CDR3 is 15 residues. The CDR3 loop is CSVEFQRGARNEQFF. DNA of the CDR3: TGCAGCGTTGAGTTCCAGCGGGGGGCTCGGAATGAGCAGTTCTTC.

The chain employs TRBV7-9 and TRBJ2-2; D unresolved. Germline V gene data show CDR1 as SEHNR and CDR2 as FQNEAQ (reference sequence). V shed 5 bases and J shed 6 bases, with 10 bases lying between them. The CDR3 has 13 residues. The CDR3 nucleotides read TGTGCCAGCAGCACCTTGCGAGCCGGGGAGCTGTTTTTT. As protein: CASSTLRAGELFF.

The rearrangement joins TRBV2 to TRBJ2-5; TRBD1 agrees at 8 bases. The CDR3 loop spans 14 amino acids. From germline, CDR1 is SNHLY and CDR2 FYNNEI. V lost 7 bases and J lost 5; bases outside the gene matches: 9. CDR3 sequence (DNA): TGTGCCAGCAACCCGGCAGGGGGCGGTGAGACCCAGTACTTC. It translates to CASNPAGGGETQYF.

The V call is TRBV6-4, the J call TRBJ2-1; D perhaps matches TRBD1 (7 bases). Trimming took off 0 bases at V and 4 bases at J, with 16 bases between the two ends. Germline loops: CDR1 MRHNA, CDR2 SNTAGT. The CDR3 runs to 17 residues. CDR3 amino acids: CASSDSYARGEYNEQFF. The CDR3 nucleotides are TGTGCCAGCAGTGACTCGTACGCCAGGGGGGAATACAATGAGCAGTTCTTC.

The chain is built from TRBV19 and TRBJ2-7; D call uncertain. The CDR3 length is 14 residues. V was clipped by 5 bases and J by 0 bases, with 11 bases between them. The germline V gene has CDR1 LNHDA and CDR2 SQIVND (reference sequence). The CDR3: CASSEQVSSYEQYF. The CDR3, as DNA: TGTGCCAGTAGTGAGCAGGTCAGCTCCTACGAGCAGTACTTC.

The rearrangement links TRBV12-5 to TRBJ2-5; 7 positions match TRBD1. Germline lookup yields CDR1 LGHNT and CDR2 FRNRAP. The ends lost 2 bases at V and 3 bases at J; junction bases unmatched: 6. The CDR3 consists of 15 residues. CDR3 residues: CASGLYRGLEETQYF. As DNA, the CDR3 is TGTGCTAGTGGTTTGTACAGGGGCCTGGAAGAGACCCAGTACTTC.

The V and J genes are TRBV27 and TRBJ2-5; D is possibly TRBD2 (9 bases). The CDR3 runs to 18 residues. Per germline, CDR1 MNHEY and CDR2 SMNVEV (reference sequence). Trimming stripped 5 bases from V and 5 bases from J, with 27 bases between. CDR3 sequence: CASSPRTGMGLARETQYF. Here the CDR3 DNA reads TGTGCCAGCAGTCCGCGGACAGGGATGGGACTAGCACGGGAGACCCAGTACTTC.

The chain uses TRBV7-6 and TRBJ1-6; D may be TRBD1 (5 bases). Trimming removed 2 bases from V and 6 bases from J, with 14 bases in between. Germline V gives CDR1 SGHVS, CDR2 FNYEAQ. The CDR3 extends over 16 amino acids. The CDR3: CASSLKGPGGNSPLHF. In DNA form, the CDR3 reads TGTGCCAGCAGCTTAAAGGGGCCGGGCGGTAATTCACCCCTCCACTTT.

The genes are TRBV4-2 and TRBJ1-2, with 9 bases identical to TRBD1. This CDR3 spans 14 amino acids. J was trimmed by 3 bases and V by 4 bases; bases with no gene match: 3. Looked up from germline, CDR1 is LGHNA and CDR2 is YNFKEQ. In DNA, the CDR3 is TGTGCCAGCAGCCCACAGGGGGCCGACTATGGCTACACCTTC. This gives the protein CASSPQGADYGYTF.

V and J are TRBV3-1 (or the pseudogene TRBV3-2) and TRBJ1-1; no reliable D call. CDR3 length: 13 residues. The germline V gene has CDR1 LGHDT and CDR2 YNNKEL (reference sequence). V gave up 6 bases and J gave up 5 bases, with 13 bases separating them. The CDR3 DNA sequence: TGTGCCAGCAGGCCTACTTATGCGACTGAAGCTTTCTTT. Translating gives CASRPTYATEAFF.

The CDR3 reads CAWSPTGQAGYYGYTF. CDR3 bases: TGTGCCTGGAGTCCCACGGGACAGGCGGGATATTATGGCTACACCTTC. This sequence joins TRBV30 and TRBJ1-2; 8 bases align to TRBD1. The CDR3 totals 16 residues. The germline V gene encodes CDR1 GTSNPN and CDR2 SVGIG (reference sequence). With V trimmed by 2 bases and J by 5 bases, 13 bases remained unmatched.

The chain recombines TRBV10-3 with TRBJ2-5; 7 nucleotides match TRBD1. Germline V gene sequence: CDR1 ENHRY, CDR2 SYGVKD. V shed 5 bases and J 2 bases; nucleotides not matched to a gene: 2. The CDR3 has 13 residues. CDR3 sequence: CAISPDRQETQYF. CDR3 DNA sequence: TGTGCCATCAGTCCGGACAGGCAAGAGACCCAGTACTTC.

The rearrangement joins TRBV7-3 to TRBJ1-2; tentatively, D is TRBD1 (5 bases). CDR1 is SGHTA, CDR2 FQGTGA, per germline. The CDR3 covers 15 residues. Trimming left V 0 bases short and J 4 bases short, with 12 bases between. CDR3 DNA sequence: TGTGCCAGCAGCTTAACGCCAGGGCTAGTCTATGGCTACACCTTC. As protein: CASSLTPGLVYGYTF.

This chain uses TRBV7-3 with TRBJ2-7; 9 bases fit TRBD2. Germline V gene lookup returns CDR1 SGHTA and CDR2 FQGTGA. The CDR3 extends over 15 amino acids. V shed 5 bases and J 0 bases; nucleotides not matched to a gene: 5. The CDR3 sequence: CASSLSGGLSYEQYF. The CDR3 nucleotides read TGTGCCAGCAGCCTTAGCGGGGGTCTCTCCTACGAGCAGTACTTC.

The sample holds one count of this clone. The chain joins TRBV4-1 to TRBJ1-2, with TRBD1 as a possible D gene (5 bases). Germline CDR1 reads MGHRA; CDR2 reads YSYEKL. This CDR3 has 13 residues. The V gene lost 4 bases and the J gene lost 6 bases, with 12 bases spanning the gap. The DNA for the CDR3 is TGCGCCAGCAGCCCGCAGGGAGGGGATGGCTACACCTTC. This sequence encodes CASSPQGGDGYTF.

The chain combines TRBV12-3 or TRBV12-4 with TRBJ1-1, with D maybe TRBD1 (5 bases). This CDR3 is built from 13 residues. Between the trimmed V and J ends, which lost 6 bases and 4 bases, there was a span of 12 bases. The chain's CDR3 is CASSPAGGTEAFF. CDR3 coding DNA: TGTGCCAGCAGCCCCGCGGGGGGCACTGAAGCTTTCTTT.

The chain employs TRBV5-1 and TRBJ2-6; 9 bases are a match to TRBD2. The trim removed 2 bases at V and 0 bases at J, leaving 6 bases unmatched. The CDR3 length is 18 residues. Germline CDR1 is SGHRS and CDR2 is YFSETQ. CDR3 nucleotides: TGCGCCAGCAGCTTAACGCTAGCGGGGATCTCTGGGGCCAACGTCCTGACTTTC. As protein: CASSLTLAGISGANVLTF.

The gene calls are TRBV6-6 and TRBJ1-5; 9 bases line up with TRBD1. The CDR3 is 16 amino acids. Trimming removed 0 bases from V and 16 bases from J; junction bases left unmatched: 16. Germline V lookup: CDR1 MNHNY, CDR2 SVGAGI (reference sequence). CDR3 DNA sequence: TGTGCCAGCAGTTACTCGTATGGGTTTCAGGGGACAGGGTTCCATTTT. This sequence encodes CASSYSYGFQGTGFHF.